A single TCR gamma chain is shown here with its context. The protein TCRdb gives is from a much larger clone and does not agree with this DNA's translation at residue 12, likely a read error; the protein shown here comes from the DNA. The data were obtained in a study of γδ T cells in repeated Plasmodium falciparum infection. TCRdb re-identified clones in the multiplex PCR reads via CATT. Here the sample spans about 26,000 gamma-chain clones, roughly 3.1% being singletons. Sequences were obtained from gamma-delta T cells from blood. The clonotype was recovered from a pool of human donors (malaria-infected and uninfected, not separated).

CDR3 loop: CATWDGPSRYKELF. The CDR3 DNA follows: TGTGCCACCTGGGACGGGCCGTCGCGGTATAAGGAACTCTTT. No call exists for the J gene, whereas the V gene is TRGV2. Germline V gene data show CDR1 as EGSNGY and CDR2 as YDSYNSKV. This CDR3 has 14 amino acids.